This T cell receptor beta chain was sequenced during a study of CD8 T cells in ankylosing spondylitis. The table lists this clonotype with a few counts. The antigen remains unidentified. Germline assignment: CDR1 SEHNR and CDR2 FQNEAQ (reference sequence). V was clipped by 5 bases and J by 9 bases, with 20 bases between them. The CDR3 extends over 15 amino acids. The authors made TCR beta libraries by quantitative 5'-RACE with molecular barcodes. TCRdb re-analysed the 5' RACE reads in MiXCR, keeping a single row per CDR3 protein. Found here are 350,000 to 550,000 distinct CDR3 sequences, 25% to 30% of them singletons; the top ten hold roughly 0.8%. General study results and limits: Within ankylosing spondylitis blood, a TCR beta motif made up of eight highly homologous variants appeared to be characteristic. Clones linked to disease, bearing a CD8+ phenotype, were relatively rare in peripheral blood. Reportedly, disease-linked clones are significantly enriched in ankylosing spondylitis patients' matched synovial fluid.

The clonotype comes from a male donor with ankylosing spondylitis. Sample: blood, either unsorted or a sorted T cell fraction (not recorded which). The rearrangement uses TRBV7-9 and TRBJ2-1; the D is unclear. The CDR3, as DNA: TGTGCCAGCAGCCCACTGCATTCTCCGGAGATTGAGCAGTTCTTC. This gives the protein CASSPLHSPEIEQFF.